What follows are 31 T cell receptor beta chains derived from one specimen sequenced in a study of T cells in Graves' hyperthyroidism and ophthalmopathy. What was amplified from RNA transcripts were TCR beta CDR3 regions. In the first-round RT-PCR of the TCR CDR3, the HTBI primer set was used. Each CDR3 protein is one row after TCRdb ran MiXCR on the multiplex PCR reads. The sample has over 500,000 distinct CDR3 sequences; roughly 15% are singletons. The sample was blood. The receptors were sampled from a woman aged 18-29 years with Graves' ophthalmopathy.

The J gene is TRBJ2-7, the V gene TRBV9, with 11 nucleotides matching TRBD2. Trimming took 0 bases from V and 0 from J; bases not matched to a gene: 8. CDR3 length: 18 amino acids. Germline CDR1 SGDLS, CDR2 YYNGEE. This CDR3 reads CASSVGLAGPFSSYEQYF. For the CDR3, the DNA is TGTGCCAGCAGCGTAGGACTAGCGGGACCTTTTTCCTCCTACGAGCAGTACTTC.

This clonotype was counted at least ten times. The chain uses TRBV18 and TRBJ1-2, with 7 nucleotides matching TRBD1. The V segment lost 6 bases and the J segment 2 bases; nucleotides outside the gene matches: 3. The CDR3 is made up of 13 amino acids. In germline, CDR1 is KGHSH, CDR2 LQKENI. DNA of the CDR3: TGTGCCAGCTCCCCGGACAGGAACTATGGCTACACCTTC. Protein: CASSPDRNYGYTF.

This clonotype was observed a few times. Here the CDR3 reads CATGRSQEMQYF. CDR3 coding DNA: TGTGCCACCGGCAGGAGCCAGGAAATGCAGTATTTT. The chain combines TRBV24-1 with TRBJ2-3; D is unresolved. This CDR3 is built from 12 residues. V was pared by 9 bases and J by 11 bases, with 17 bases between. Germline CDR1 KGHDR, CDR2 SFDVKD.

This clonotype came up many times. The chain employs TRBV7-8 and TRBJ1-2; 7 bases are shared with TRBD1. CDR1 SGHVS and CDR2 FQNEAQ come from the germline V gene. This CDR3 region has 14 residues. J was trimmed by 4 bases and V by 4 bases; bases with no gene match: 6. In DNA form, the CDR3 reads TGTGCCAGCAGCTACGACAGGGCGGGCTATGGCTACACCTTC. This sequence encodes CASSYDRAGYGYTF.

This chain links TRBV19 with TRBJ2-3; D is uncertain. This CDR3 spans 13 amino acids. Germline CDR1 reads LNHDA; CDR2 reads SQIVND (reference sequence). Deletions cut 5 bases from V and 5 bases from J, with 11 bases between. This chain's CDR3 is CASSARWGDTQYF. Written as DNA, the CDR3 is TGTGCCAGTAGTGCCCGGTGGGGAGATACGCAGTATTTT.

This clonotype was recorded at least ten times. This chain uses TRBV27 with TRBJ1-1, with D maybe TRBD1 (6 bases). With 0 bases removed from V and 7 bases from J, the gap between germline ends came to 15 bases. The CDR3 is 15 residues long. The germline V gene has CDR1 MNHEY and CDR2 SMNVEV (reference sequence). CDR3 nucleotide sequence: TGTGCCAGCAGTTTATCCTCAACCGACAGGATTGAAGCTTTCTTT. Encoded protein: CASSLSSTDRIEAFF.

The chain combines TRBV7-2 with TRBJ2-1, with a tentative D call TRBD2 (6 bases). Germline V gives CDR1 SGHTA, CDR2 FQGNSA. The V end was cut by 4 bases, the J end by 3 bases, with 13 bases between. This CDR3 spans 15 amino acids. CDR3 bases: TGTGCCAGCAGCTCTAGCGTGGGGTACTACAATGAGCAGTTCTTC. This translates into CASSSSVGYYNEQFF.

Concerning this clonotype itself: This may come from a read error, since a much larger clone is one base off. CDR3 in amino acids: CASSCGLGTEAFF. CDR3 in DNA: TGCGCCAGCAGTTGTGGGCTGGGGACTGAAGCTTTCTTT. The chain carries TRBV4-1 and TRBJ1-1; D not resolved. The CDR3 covers 13 residues. The V end lost 6 bases, the J end lost 5 bases, and 13 bases lay between the germline ends. The V gene's germline CDR1 is MGHRA and CDR2 YSYEKL.

This clonotype has a handful of counts. In DNA form, the CDR3 reads TGTGCCTGGGCGGGTAGCGGGGGCTCCTACGAGCAGTACTTC. Translated, it gives CAWAGSGGSYEQYF. This chain connects TRBV30 to TRBJ2-7, with 9 bases that match TRBD2. The germline gives CDR1 GTSNPN, CDR2 SVGIG (reference sequence). After removal of 5 bases from V and 0 bases from J, the junction contained 5 bases not matched to a gene. The CDR3 runs to 14 residues.

In its sample, this clonotype was seen once. It may be a read error: a sequence one base away is much more abundant. The chain joins TRBV7-2 to TRBJ2-7, with a weak D call TRBD2 (7 bases). The J call could be wrong; TRBJ2-1 is a better fit for the DNA end. The CDR3 extends over 14 amino acids. Germline-derived CDR1 and CDR2 are SGHTA and FQGNSA. For the CDR3, the DNA is TGTGCCAGCAGCTACAGGGTACGGGACTACGAGCAGTTCTTC. Translation: CASSYRVRDYEQFF.

This clonotype was counted many times. The chain carries TRBV7-2 and TRBJ2-5; no definite D call. The CDR3 is 13 residues long. V was clipped by 0 bases and J by 4 bases, with 6 bases between them. CDR1 and CDR2 (germline): SGHTA, FQGNSA. CDR3 nucleotide sequence: TGTGCCAGCAGCTTAGCAGGACGAGAGACCCAGTACTTC. Protein product: CASSLAGRETQYF.

This clonotype was picked up many times. The chain combines TRBV12-3 or TRBV12-4 with TRBJ1-5; 7 bases fit TRBD1. This CDR3 is 15 amino acids long. The trim removed 1 base at V and 7 bases at J, leaving 7 bases unmatched. The CDR3 sequence is CASSLGPGGLQPQHF. CDR3 DNA: TGTGCCAGCAGTTTAGGTCCAGGGGGTTTACAGCCCCAGCATTTT.

This clonotype showed up many times. The rearrangement links TRBV20-1 to TRBJ2-1; D gene ambiguous. Trimming shortened V by 0 bases and J by 2 bases, and 8 bases separated the two germline ends. The germline CDR1 and CDR2 sequences are DFQATT and SNEGSKA (reference sequence). CDR3 length equals 14 residues. In DNA form, the CDR3 reads TGCAGTGCTAGAGATGAGCAAGCCTACAATGAGCAGTTCTTC. Translated: CSARDEQAYNEQFF.

V gene TRBV28 combines with J gene TRBJ1-5; 7 bases agree with TRBD1. Trimming took 2 bases from V and 6 from J; bases not matched to a gene: 7. There are 15 residues in the CDR3. Germline loops: CDR1 MDHEN, CDR2 SYDVKM. CDR3 coding DNA: TGTGCCAGCAGTTTACAGGGGGGTCAAGGTCAGCCCCAGCATTTT. Its protein is CASSLQGGQGQPQHF.

This rearrangement joins TRBV28 to TRBJ1-5; D gene uncertain. V was trimmed by 5 bases and J by 0 bases, leaving 8 bases between them. Germline V lookup: CDR1 MDHEN, CDR2 SYDVKM. The CDR3 is 14 residues long. CDR3 coding DNA: TGTGCCAGCAGTAGGACTTATAGCAATCAGCCCCAGCATTTT. Protein: CASSRTYSNQPQHF.

This clonotype was recorded many times. The chain has TRBV5-1 and TRBJ2-7, with 7 bases lining up with TRBD2. The V gene's germline CDR1 is SGHRS and CDR2 YFSETQ. The J segment lost 2 bases and the V segment lost 1 base, leaving 0 bases of the junction unmatched. CDR3 length: 13 amino acids. The CDR3 DNA follows: TGCGCCAGCAGCTTGACTAGCGCCTACGAGCAGTACTTC. The encoded protein is CASSLTSAYEQYF.

This clonotype was found once. The rearrangement joins TRBV14 to TRBJ2-1, with TRBD2 identical over 7 bases. Trimming took 4 bases from V and 0 from J; bases not matched to a gene: 3. The germline V gene has CDR1 SGHDN and CDR2 FVKESK. The CDR3 sequence is 15 residues long. The CDR3 loop reads CASSPRDYSYNEQFF. The CDR3 DNA reads as TGTGCCAGCAGCCCCCGGGACTACTCCTACAATGAGCAGTTCTTC.

This clonotype was seen repeatedly, ten times or more. The CDR3 spells CASSLQSSKNTEAFF. The DNA of the CDR3 is TGCGCCAGCAGCTTGCAATCCTCCAAAAACACTGAAGCTTTCTTT. V usage is TRBV5-1 and J usage is TRBJ1-1; D gene ambiguous. The V gene's germline CDR1 is SGHRS and CDR2 YFSETQ. This CDR3 comprises 15 residues. Trimming cost V 1 base and J 2 bases, with 12 bases left between them.

The genes are TRBV10-3 and TRBJ2-2; D remains unclear. The CDR3 extends over 15 amino acids. Trimming left V 4 bases short and J 1 base short, with 10 bases between. Germline CDR1 reads ENHRY; CDR2 reads SYGVKD. Written as DNA, the CDR3 is TGTGCCATCAGTGGCAGAGAACTGAACACCGGGGAGCTGTTTTTT. The encoded protein is CAISGRELNTGELFF.

In this sample, this clonotype turned up many times. The chain links TRBV7-9 to TRBJ2-1; D is perhaps TRBD2 (5 bases). CDR3 length: 14 residues. Per the germline V gene, CDR1 is SEHNR and CDR2 is FQNEAQ (reference sequence). V lost 6 bases and J 10 bases, leaving 19 bases between the germline ends. CDR3 DNA sequence: TGTGCCAGCAGTGGCGCGGGTAGTCTTCAGGAGCAGTTCTTC. Translation: CASSGAGSLQEQFF.

This clonotype was seen repeatedly, ten times or more. This chain joins TRBV6-1 and TRBJ2-2; D is ambiguous. The ends were cut back, 7 bases at V and 5 bases at J, with 20 bases in the middle. The CDR3 loop spans 16 amino acids. Germline CDR1 reads MNHNS; CDR2 reads SASEGT. CDR3 bases: TGTGCCAGCAATCCGCGGTTGGCAGTTCTTACCGGGGAGCTGTTTTTT. Translation gives CASNPRLAVLTGELFF.

In its sample, this clonotype was seen many times. The chain has TRBV12-3 or TRBV12-4 and TRBJ2-1; 9 nucleotides line up with TRBD2. The V segment lost 5 bases and the J segment 2 bases; nucleotides outside the gene matches: 7. The CDR3 loop spans 16 amino acids. The CDR3 loop reads CASSPRTSVPYNEQFF. The CDR3 coding sequence is TGTGCCAGCAGTCCCCGGACTAGCGTACCCTACAATGAGCAGTTCTTC.

Note on this clonotype: A much larger clone lies a single base off, so this may be a read error. The CDR3 does not end in the conserved phenylalanine or tryptophan, so this is likely a read error. The rearrangement uses TRBV29-1 and TRBJ2-1, with 8 bases lining up with TRBD2. Trimming at V came to 7 bases and at J to 3 bases, leaving 5 bases not matched to a gene. Per the germline V gene, CDR1 is SQVTM and CDR2 is ANQGSEA. This CDR3 is 13 amino acids long. CDR3 sequence reads: CSGYLAGYNEQFS. The DNA of the CDR3 is TGCAGCGGATACCTAGCGGGCTACAATGAGCAGTTCTCC.

The rearrangement uses TRBV7-9 and TRBJ2-3, with 10 bases lining up with TRBD2. This CDR3 spans 20 amino acids. The junction had 17 bases not matched to a gene; V was cut back by 1 base and J by 4 bases. Germline V gene sequence: CDR1 SEHNR, CDR2 FQNEAQ (reference sequence). DNA for the CDR3: TGTGCCAGCAGCTTAGATTTGGCGGAAGCGGGAGGGCTGGATCCAGATACGCAGTATTTT. It yields the protein CASSLDLAEAGGLDPDTQYF. Full variable domain (remainder filled in from reference TRBV7-9 and TRBJ2-3): DTGVSQNPRHKITKRGQNVTFRCDPISEHNRLYWYRQTLGQGPEFLTYFQNEAQLEKSRLLSDRFSAERPKGSFSTLEIQRTEQGDSAMYLCASSLDLAEAGGLDPDTQYFGPGTRLTVL.

The chain is built from TRBV7-9 and TRBJ1-6, with a weak D call TRBD1 (5 bases). CDR1 is SEHNR and CDR2 is FQNEAQ in the germline V gene (reference sequence). Trimming removed 3 bases at V and 14 bases at J, with 8 bases between. This CDR3 spans 11 amino acids. CDR3 nucleotide sequence: TGTGCCAGCAGCTTGGGACCAGCCCTCCACTTT. This translates into CASSLGPALHF.

The rearrangement joins TRBV2 to TRBJ2-3; a possible D gene is TRBD2 (6 bases). Germline V gene lookup returns CDR1 SNHLY and CDR2 FYNNEI. V was clipped by 6 bases and J by 7 bases, with 14 bases between them. CDR3 length: 13 residues. This CDR3 is CASSSGLDNTQYF. CDR3 nucleotide sequence: TGTGCCAGCAGCTCGGGACTTGATAATACGCAGTATTTT.

In its sample, this clonotype was seen many times. This sequence joins TRBV30 and TRBJ2-1; 10 bases map to TRBD2. CDR3 length: 13 residues. The germline CDR1 and CDR2 sequences are GTSNPN and SVGIG (reference sequence). The J segment lost 7 bases and the V segment lost 5 bases, leaving 5 bases of the junction unmatched. The CDR3 loop reads CAWASGGENEQFF. The CDR3 DNA reads TGTGCCTGGGCTAGCGGGGGTGAAAATGAGCAGTTCTTC.

This clonotype was recorded a few times. CDR3 sequence reads: CASSYYRMKLRGPDTQYF. The CDR3 DNA sequence: TGTGCCAGCAGTTACTACAGGATGAAATTACGGGGCCCAGATACGCAGTATTTT. The chain links TRBV6-2 or TRBV6-3 to TRBJ2-3, with D perhaps being TRBD1 or TRBD2 (5 bases each). This CDR3 is built from 18 residues. From germline, CDR1 is MNHEY and CDR2 SVGEGT. V gave up 1 base and J gave up 4 bases, with 21 bases separating them.

The rearrangement joins TRBV29-1 to TRBJ1-1, with D uncertain. The CDR3 runs to 11 residues. Trimming removed 7 bases at V and 7 bases at J, with 13 bases between. Germline CDR1 reads SQVTM; CDR2 reads ANQGSEA. The CDR3 is CSAKEWGEAFF. The DNA of the CDR3 is TGCAGCGCTAAGGAGTGGGGTGAAGCTTTCTTT.

The J gene is TRBJ1-2, the V gene TRBV15; no clear D. Trimming took off 8 bases at V and 2 bases at J, with 15 bases between the two ends. The CDR3 contains 14 residues. CDR1 and CDR2 from the germline V gene are LNHNV and YYDKDF (reference sequence). In nucleotides, the CDR3 is TGTGCCACCGCGCCCAGCGTGGGCAACTATGGCTACACCTTC. This codes for CATAPSVGNYGYTF.

This clonotype was counted many times. This chain links TRBV20-1 with TRBJ2-3; D perhaps matches TRBD2 (5 bases). Germline assignment: CDR1 DFQATT and CDR2 SNEGSKA (reference sequence). The V and J ends lost 0 bases and 4 bases respectively, with 11 bases between them. There are 14 residues in the CDR3. CDR3 residues: CSARDLTSADTQYF. Written as DNA, the CDR3 is TGCAGTGCTAGAGACCTCACTAGTGCAGATACGCAGTATTTT.